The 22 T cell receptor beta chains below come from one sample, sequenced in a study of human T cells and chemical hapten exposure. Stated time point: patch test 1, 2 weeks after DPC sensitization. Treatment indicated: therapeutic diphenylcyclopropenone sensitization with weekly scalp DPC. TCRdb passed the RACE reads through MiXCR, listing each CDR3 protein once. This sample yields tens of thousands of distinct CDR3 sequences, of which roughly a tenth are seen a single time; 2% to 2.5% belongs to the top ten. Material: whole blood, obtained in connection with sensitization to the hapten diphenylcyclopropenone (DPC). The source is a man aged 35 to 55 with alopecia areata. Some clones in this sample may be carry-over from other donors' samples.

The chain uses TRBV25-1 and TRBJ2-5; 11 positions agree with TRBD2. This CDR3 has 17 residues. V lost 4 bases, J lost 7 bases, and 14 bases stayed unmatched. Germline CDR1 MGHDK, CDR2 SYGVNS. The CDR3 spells CASSGERVAGGLGTQYF. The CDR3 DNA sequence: TGTGCCAGCAGTGGAGAACGAGTAGCGGGAGGGCTTGGGACCCAGTACTTC.

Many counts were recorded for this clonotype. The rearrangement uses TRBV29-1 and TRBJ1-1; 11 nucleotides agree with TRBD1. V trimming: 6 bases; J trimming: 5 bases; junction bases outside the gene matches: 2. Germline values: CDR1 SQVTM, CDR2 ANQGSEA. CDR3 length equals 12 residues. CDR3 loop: CSVGDRGTEAFF. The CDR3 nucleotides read TGCAGCGTGGGGGACAGGGGGACTGAAGCTTTCTTT.

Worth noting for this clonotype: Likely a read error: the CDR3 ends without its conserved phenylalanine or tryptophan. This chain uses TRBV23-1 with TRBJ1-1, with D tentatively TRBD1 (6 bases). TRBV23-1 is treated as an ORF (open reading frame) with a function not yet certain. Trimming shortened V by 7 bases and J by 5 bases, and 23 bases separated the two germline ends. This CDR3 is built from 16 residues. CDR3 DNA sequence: TGCGCCAGCACCTCTAGCCAGTTGTGGGGGCTTACTGAAGCTTTCCTT. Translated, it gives CASTSSQLWGLTEAFL.

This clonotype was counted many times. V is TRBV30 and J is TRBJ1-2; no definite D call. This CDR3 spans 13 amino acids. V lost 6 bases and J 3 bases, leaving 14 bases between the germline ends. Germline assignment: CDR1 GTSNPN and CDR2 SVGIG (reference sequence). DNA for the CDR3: TGTGCCTGCAGACTGGGCTGGGACTATGGCTACACCTTC. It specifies CACRLGWDYGYTF.

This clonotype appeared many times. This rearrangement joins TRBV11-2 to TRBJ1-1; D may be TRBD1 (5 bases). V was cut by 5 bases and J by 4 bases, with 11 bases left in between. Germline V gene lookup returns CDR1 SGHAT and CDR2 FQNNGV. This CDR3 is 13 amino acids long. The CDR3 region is CASSRTGATEAFF. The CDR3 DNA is TGTGCCAGCAGCCGAACAGGAGCCACTGAAGCTTTCTTT.

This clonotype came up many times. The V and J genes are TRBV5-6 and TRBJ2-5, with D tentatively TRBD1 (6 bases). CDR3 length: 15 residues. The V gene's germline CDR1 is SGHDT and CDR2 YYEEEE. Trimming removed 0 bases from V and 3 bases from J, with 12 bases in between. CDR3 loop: CASSLARQGKETQYF. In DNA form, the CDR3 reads TGTGCCAGCAGCTTGGCCCGCCAGGGGAAAGAGACCCAGTACTTC. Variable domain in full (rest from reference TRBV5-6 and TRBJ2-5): DAGVTQSPTHLIKTRGQQVTLRCSPKSGHDTVSWYQQALGQGPQFIFQYYEEEERQRGNFPDRFSGHQFPNYSSELNVNALLLGDSALYLCASSLARQGKETQYFGPGTRLLVL.

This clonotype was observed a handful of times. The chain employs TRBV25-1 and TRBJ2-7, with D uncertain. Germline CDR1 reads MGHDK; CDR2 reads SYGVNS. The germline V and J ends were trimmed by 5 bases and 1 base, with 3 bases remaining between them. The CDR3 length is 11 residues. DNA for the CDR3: TGTGCCAGCAGTTTATCCTACGAGCAGTACGTC. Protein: CASSLSYEQYV.

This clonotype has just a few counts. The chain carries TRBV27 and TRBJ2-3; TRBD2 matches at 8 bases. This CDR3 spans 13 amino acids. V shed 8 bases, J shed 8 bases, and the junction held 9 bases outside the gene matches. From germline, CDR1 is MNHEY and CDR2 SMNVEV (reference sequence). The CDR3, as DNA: TGTGCCAGCCGGGGGGGCGGCGAGGGTACGCAGTATTTT. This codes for CASRGGGEGTQYF.

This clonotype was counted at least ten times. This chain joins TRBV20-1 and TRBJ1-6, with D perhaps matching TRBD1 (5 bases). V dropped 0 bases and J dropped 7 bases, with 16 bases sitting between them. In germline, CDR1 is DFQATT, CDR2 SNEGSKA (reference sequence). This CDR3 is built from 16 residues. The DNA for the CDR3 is TGCAGTGCTAGAGATGGGGGGTCCCTATTCAATTCACCCCTCCACTTT. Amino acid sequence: CSARDGGSLFNSPLHF.

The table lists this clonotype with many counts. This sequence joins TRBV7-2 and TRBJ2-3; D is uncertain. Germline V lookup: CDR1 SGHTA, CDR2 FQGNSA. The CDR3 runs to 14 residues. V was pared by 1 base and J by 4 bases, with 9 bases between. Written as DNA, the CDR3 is TGTGCCAGCAGCTTAGTCGCGGCTGCAGATACGCAGTATTTT. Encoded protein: CASSLVAAADTQYF. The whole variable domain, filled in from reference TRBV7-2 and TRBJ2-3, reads GAGVSQSPSNKVTEKGKDVELRCDPISGHTALYWYRQSLGQGLEFLIYFQGNSAPDKSGLPSDRFSAERTGGSVSTLTIQRTQQEDSAVYLCASSLVAAADTQYFGPGTRLTVL.

The CDR3 is CASSLSQDAANTQYF. The CDR3 nucleotides are TGTGCCAGCTCGCTCTCTCAGGACGCCGCGAATACGCAGTATTTT. This rearrangement joins TRBV18 to TRBJ2-3; unclear D gene. V gave up 6 bases and J gave up 7 bases, with 20 bases separating them. Looked up from germline, CDR1 is KGHSH and CDR2 is LQKENI. The CDR3 covers 15 residues.

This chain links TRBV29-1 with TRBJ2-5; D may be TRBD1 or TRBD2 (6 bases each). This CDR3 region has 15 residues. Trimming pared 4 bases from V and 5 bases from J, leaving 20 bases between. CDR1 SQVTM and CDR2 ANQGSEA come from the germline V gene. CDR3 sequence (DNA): TGCAGCGTTGGGGGTATTAGGGGGGTCGGGGAGACCCAGTACTTC. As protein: CSVGGIRGVGETQYF.

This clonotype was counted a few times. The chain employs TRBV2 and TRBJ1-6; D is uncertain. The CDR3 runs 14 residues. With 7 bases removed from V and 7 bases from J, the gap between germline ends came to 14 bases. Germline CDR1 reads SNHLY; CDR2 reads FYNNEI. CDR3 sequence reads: CASKMREGNSPLHF. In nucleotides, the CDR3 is TGTGCCAGCAAAATGAGGGAGGGCAATTCACCCCTCCACTTT.

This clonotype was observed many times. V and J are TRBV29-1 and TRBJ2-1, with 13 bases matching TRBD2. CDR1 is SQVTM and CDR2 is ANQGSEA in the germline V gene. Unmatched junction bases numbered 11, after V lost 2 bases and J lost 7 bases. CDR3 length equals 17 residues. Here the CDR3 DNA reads TGCAGCGTTGAAAGGCTTTTCGGGACTAGCGGGATAAATGAGCAGTTCTTC. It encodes CSVERLFGTSGINEQFF.

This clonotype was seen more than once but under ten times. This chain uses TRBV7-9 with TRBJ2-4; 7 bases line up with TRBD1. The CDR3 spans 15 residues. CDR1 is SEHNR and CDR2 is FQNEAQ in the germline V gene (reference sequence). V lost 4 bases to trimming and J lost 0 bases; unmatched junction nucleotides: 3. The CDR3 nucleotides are TGTGCCAGCAGCTATCGACAGGGAGCCAAAAACATTCAGTACTTC. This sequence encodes CASSYRQGAKNIQYF.

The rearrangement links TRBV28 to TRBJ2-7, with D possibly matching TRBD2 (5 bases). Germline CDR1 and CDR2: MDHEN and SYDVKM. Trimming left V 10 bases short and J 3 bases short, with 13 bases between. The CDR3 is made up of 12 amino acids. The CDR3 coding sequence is TGTGCCATAACTTCGGGGAACTACGAGCAGTACTTC. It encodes CAITSGNYEQYF.

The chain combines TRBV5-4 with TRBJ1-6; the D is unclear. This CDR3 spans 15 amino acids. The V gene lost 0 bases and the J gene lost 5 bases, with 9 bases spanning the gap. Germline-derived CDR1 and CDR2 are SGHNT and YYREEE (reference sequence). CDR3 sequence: CASSLEGRNNSPLHF. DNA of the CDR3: TGTGCCAGCAGCTTGGAGGGTCGTAATAATTCACCCCTCCACTTT.

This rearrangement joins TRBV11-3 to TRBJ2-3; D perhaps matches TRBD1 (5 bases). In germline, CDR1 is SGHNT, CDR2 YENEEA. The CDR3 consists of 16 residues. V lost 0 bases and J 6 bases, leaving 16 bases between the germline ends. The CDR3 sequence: CASSLDWRPGSDTQYF. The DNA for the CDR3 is TGTGCCAGCAGCTTAGATTGGCGCCCAGGGTCGGATACGCAGTATTTT. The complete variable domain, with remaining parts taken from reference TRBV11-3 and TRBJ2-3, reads EAGVVQSPRYKIIEKKQPVAFWCNPISGHNTLYWYLQNLGQGPELLIRYENEEAVDDSQLPKDRFSAERLKGVDSTLKIQPAELGDSAVYLCASSLDWRPGSDTQYFGPGTRLTVL.

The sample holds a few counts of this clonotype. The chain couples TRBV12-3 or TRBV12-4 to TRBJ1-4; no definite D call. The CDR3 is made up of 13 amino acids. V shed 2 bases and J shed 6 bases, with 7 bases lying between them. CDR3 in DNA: TGTGCCAGCAGTTTAAGCGTCTATGAAAAACTGTTTTTT. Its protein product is CASSLSVYEKLFF.

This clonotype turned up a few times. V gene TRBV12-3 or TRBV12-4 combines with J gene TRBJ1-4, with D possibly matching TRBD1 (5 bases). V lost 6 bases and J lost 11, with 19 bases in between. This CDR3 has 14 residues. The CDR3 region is CASSRQEGRDKLFF. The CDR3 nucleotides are TGTGCCAGCAGCCGGCAGGAAGGGAGGGACAAACTGTTTTTT.

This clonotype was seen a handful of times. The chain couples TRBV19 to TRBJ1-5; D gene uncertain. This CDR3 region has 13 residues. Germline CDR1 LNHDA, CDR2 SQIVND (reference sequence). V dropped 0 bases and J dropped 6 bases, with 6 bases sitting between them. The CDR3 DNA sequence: TGTGCCAGTAGTATAGAGTCTCTTCAGCCCCAGCATTTT. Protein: CASSIESLQPQHF. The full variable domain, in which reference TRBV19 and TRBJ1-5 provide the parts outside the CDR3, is DGGITQSPKYLFRKEGQNVTLSCEQNLNHDAMYWYRQDPGQGLRLIYYSQIVNDFQKGDIAEGYSVSREKKESFPLTVTSAQKNPTAFYLCASSIESLQPQHFGDGTRLSIL.

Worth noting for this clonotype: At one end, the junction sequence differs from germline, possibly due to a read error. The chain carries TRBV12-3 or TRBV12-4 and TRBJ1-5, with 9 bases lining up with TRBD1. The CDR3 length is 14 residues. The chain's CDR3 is CASSYTGGKQPQHF. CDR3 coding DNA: TGTGCCAGCAGTTATACAGGGGGCAAACAGCCCCAGCATTTT.